The 32 T cell receptor beta chains below all came from one sample that was sequenced in a study of Ad26.COV2.S vaccination and SARS-CoV-2 variants. The treatment is: 15 to 20 received Ad26.COV2.S at low or high dose, single or two shots; about 5 received placebo; per-sample allocation not given. Each sample was drawn 63 days after the first injection (of vaccine or placebo). Assay used: immunoSEQ multiplex PCR; TCRdb lists only in-frame clones, some missing. The table has approximately 450,000 clones, around 90% seen once. The starting material was peripheral blood, obtained in a trial of Ad26.COV2.S vaccine versus placebo. These receptors were obtained from a person between 18 and 59 years old who received the Ad26.COV2.S COVID-19 vaccine or a placebo.

The chain recombines TRBV28 with TRBJ1-6; D call uncertain. The CDR3 sequence is 15 residues long. Deletions cut 4 bases from V and 0 bases from J, with 7 bases between. Germline CDR1 reads MDHEN; CDR2 reads SYDVKM. CDR3 protein: CASSSGSSYNSPLHF. The CDR3, as DNA: TGTGCCAGCAGTTCGGGTAGCTCCTATAATTCACCCCTCCACTTT.

This chain connects TRBV15 to TRBJ1-2; 8 nucleotides align to TRBD1. V gave up 5 bases and J gave up 8 bases; unmatched junction bases: 4. The CDR3 extends over 12 amino acids. Germline lookup yields CDR1 LNHNV and CDR2 YYDKDF (reference sequence). CDR3 residues: CATSPTGAGYTF. CDR3 coding DNA: TGTGCCACCAGCCCGACAGGGGCAGGCTACACCTTC.

Here the CDR3 reads CASSSLPGGTGELFF. The CDR3 DNA reads TGTGCCAGCAGCTCCCTACCAGGGGGTACCGGGGAGCTGTTTTTT. The chain has TRBV11-2 and TRBJ2-2; 7 nucleotides agree with TRBD1. Germline V gene data show CDR1 as SGHAT and CDR2 as FQNNGV. Germline trimming cut 4 bases from V and 5 bases from J; bases unmatched to any gene: 7. This CDR3 region has 15 residues. The full variable domain, its missing parts supplied by reference TRBV11-2 and TRBJ2-2, is EAGVAQSPRYKIIEKRQSVAFWCNPISGHATLYWYQQILGQGPKLLIQFQNNGVVDDSQLPKDRFSAERLKGVDSTLKIQPAKLEDSAVYLCASSSLPGGTGELFFGEGSRLTVL.

The chain is built from TRBV29-1 and TRBJ1-1; no clear D. This CDR3 is 12 amino acids long. V lost 1 base and J lost 1, with 4 bases in between. Germline values: CDR1 SQVTM, CDR2 ANQGSEA. This chain's CDR3 is CSVEAENTEAFF. The CDR3 nucleotides read TGCAGCGTTGAAGCGGAGAACACTGAAGCTTTCTTT.

The chain couples TRBV7-8 to TRBJ1-1; 8 bases agree with TRBD1. Germline V gives CDR1 SGHVS, CDR2 FQNEAQ. Unmatched junction bases numbered 6, after V lost 8 bases and J lost 4 bases. The CDR3 sequence is 13 residues long. CDR3 sequence reads: CASSDRVFTEAFF. DNA of the CDR3: TGTGCCAGCTCGGACAGGGTCTTCACTGAAGCTTTCTTT.

V usage is TRBV6-2 or TRBV6-3 and J usage is TRBJ2-7, with 10 bases lining up with TRBD2. The CDR3 totals 15 residues. The junction had 7 bases not matched to a gene; V was cut back by 5 bases and J by 3 bases. The germline V gene has CDR1 MNHEY and CDR2 SVGEGT. CDR3 region: CASSTGTSARYEQYF. CDR3 nucleotide sequence: TGTGCCAGCAGTACAGGGACTAGCGCTCGCTACGAGCAGTACTTC.

V gene TRBV7-9 combines with J gene TRBJ2-1, with TRBD2 as a possible D gene (6 bases). Germline V gene lookup returns CDR1 SEHNR and CDR2 FQNEAQ (reference sequence). V was pared by 5 bases and J by 9 bases, with 14 bases between. This CDR3 is 13 amino acids long. CDR3 region: CASSPHLGGEQFF. In DNA form, the CDR3 reads TGTGCCAGCAGCCCCCACCTGGGAGGTGAGCAGTTCTTC.

The J gene is TRBJ1-4, the V gene TRBV28, with 10 bases matching TRBD1. The CDR3 contains 15 residues. The V gene end was trimmed by 3 bases and the J gene end by 6 bases; junction bases not matched to a gene: 4. CDR1 MDHEN and CDR2 SYDVKM come from the germline V gene. The CDR3 DNA follows: TGTGCCAGCAGTTTTCGGACAGGGGGGGATGAAAAACTGTTTTTT. Translated: CASSFRTGGDEKLFF.

This chain joins TRBV7-9 and TRBJ2-7, with 11 positions matching TRBD2. Germline CDR1 reads SEHNR; CDR2 reads FQNEAQ (reference sequence). V was pared by 4 bases and J by 4 bases, with 3 bases of the junction left unmatched. CDR3 length: 14 amino acids. In DNA form, the CDR3 reads TGTGCCAGCAGCTCGACTAGCGGGGCATACGAGCAGTACTTC. It translates to CASSSTSGAYEQYF. The whole variable domain, remainder taken from reference TRBV7-9 and TRBJ2-7, is DTGVSQNPRHKITKRGQNVTFRCDPISEHNRLYWYRQTLGQGPEFLTYFQNEAQLEKSRLLSDRFSAERPKGSFSTLEIQRTEQGDSAMYLCASSSTSGAYEQYFGPGTRLTVT.

The chain combines TRBV18 with TRBJ1-3, with TRBD1 as a possible D gene (5 bases). V dropped 6 bases and J dropped 2 bases, with 14 bases sitting between them. From germline, CDR1 is KGHSH and CDR2 LQKENI. The CDR3 loop spans 15 amino acids. For the CDR3, the DNA is TGTGCCAGCTCCATAAACGACAGCCCTGGAAACACCATATATTTT. Its protein is CASSINDSPGNTIYF.

The rearrangement links TRBV5-1 to TRBJ2-2; 11 nucleotides align to TRBD2. The CDR3 covers 16 residues. The V gene end was trimmed by 7 bases and the J gene end by 1 base; junction bases not matched to a gene: 6. Germline V gene lookup returns CDR1 SGHRS and CDR2 YFSETQ. CDR3 nucleotide sequence: TGCGCCAGCGAGGAACTAGCGGGGGTGAACACCGGGGAGCTGTTTTTT. Translating gives CASEELAGVNTGELFF.

Regarding this clone: The junction differs from germline at one of its ends, possibly a read error. The CDR3 sequence is CASSQGGGGTYEQYF. The CDR3 bases are TGCGCCAGCAGTCAAGGTGGGGGGGGGACCTACGAGCAGTACTTC. The V gene is TRBV4-3, the J gene TRBJ2-7; 7 nucleotides match TRBD2. CDR1 and CDR2 from the germline V gene are LGHNA and YSLEER. There are 15 residues in the CDR3.

This sequence joins TRBV3-1 (or the pseudogene TRBV3-2) and TRBJ2-1; the D gene is possibly TRBD2 (5 bases). V gave up 4 bases and J gave up 0 bases, with 19 bases separating them. The CDR3 contains 18 residues. Germline V gives CDR1 LGHDT, CDR2 YNNKEL (reference sequence). The CDR3 here is CASSRHANWESSYNEQFF. CDR3 in DNA: TGTGCCAGCAGCCGACACGCCAACTGGGAGAGCTCCTACAATGAGCAGTTCTTC.

The V gene is TRBV6-5, the J gene TRBJ2-1; D may be TRBD2 (6 bases). The V gene lost 3 bases and the J gene lost 0 bases, with 12 bases spanning the gap. Germline CDR1 is MNHEY and CDR2 is SVGAGI. CDR3 length equals 16 residues. CDR3 residues: CASSYGGMVSYNEQFF. CDR3 bases: TGTGCCAGCAGTTATGGCGGGATGGTCTCCTACAATGAGCAGTTCTTC.

The CDR3 loop is CASSSPGGTDTQYF. In DNA, the CDR3 is TGTGCCAGCAGCTCTCCAGGGGGAACAGATACGCAGTATTTT. The V gene is TRBV5-4, the J gene TRBJ2-3; 7 bases match TRBD1. The CDR3 runs 14 residues. The junction had 4 bases not matched to a gene; V was cut back by 3 bases and J by 3 bases. Germline-derived CDR1 and CDR2 are SGHNT and YYREEE (reference sequence).

This clone was observed a single time. The chain carries TRBV4-1 and TRBJ2-7; TRBD1 might be the D (6 bases). Germline V CDR1 and CDR2: MGHRA, YSYEKL. The CDR3 length is 16 residues. V lost 0 bases, J lost 9 bases, and 21 bases lay in between. This chain's CDR3 is CASSQEPGASPKGQYF. CDR3 DNA: TGCGCCAGCAGCCAAGAGCCAGGGGCATCCCCGAAAGGGCAGTACTTC.

The chain employs TRBV28 and TRBJ1-2; possible D gene TRBD1, 6 bases. Trimming removed 10 bases at V and 5 bases at J, with 20 bases between. The length of the CDR3 is 14 residues. The germline CDR1 and CDR2 sequences are MDHEN and SYDVKM. The CDR3 DNA reads as TGTGCCACCCGAGGGAACAGGGTACGATATGGCTACACCTTC. Its translation: CATRGNRVRYGYTF.

About this clone itself: The sample contains more than one DNA sequence encoding this CDR3. The chain is built from TRBV3-1 (or the pseudogene TRBV3-2) and TRBJ1-5; D ambiguous. This CDR3 comprises 13 residues. Germline assignment: CDR1 LGHDT and CDR2 YNNKEL (reference sequence). V was pared by 0 bases and J by 6 bases, with 6 bases between. CDR3 nucleotide sequence: TGTGCCAGCAGCCAAGACATCGGTCAGCCCCAGCATTTT. This encodes CASSQDIGQPQHF.

This clone was observed a single time. The gene calls are TRBV19 and TRBJ2-7, with D unclear. This CDR3 has 14 amino acids. The germline V and J ends were trimmed by 0 bases and 1 base, with 7 bases remaining between them. In germline, CDR1 is LNHDA, CDR2 SQIVND (reference sequence). CDR3 loop: CASSIDPVSYEQYF. Here the CDR3 DNA reads TGTGCCAGTAGTATAGATCCCGTTTCCTACGAGCAGTACTTC.

This chain connects TRBV7-2 to TRBJ2-7, with 7 bases lining up with TRBD2. CDR1 and CDR2 (germline): SGHTA, FQGNSA. V dropped 2 bases and J dropped 1; count of bases not matched to a gene: 5. This CDR3 is 15 amino acids long. The CDR3 sequence is CASSLFGGRSYEQYF. For the CDR3, the DNA is TGTGCCAGCAGCTTATTTGGCGGGAGATCCTACGAGCAGTACTTC.

This sequence joins TRBV7-9 and TRBJ1-1; D perhaps matches TRBD1 (5 bases). CDR1 and CDR2 (germline): SEHNR, FQNEAQ (reference sequence). The CDR3 consists of 15 residues. V was shortened by 1 base and J by 4 bases, with 13 bases between the two germline ends. The CDR3 region has the DNA TGTGCCAGCAGCTTAGTAAGGGGATCGGGCACTGAAGCTTTCTTT. Protein: CASSLVRGSGTEAFF.

CDR3 amino acids: CARSWANYEQYF. The CDR3 DNA sequence: TGTGCCAGAAGTTGGGCTAACTACGAGCAGTACTTC. V usage is TRBV5-3 and J usage is TRBJ2-7; no clear D gene. TRBV5-3 is sorted into the ORF group, with uncertain function. There are 12 residues in the CDR3. Trimming removed 5 bases from V and 3 bases from J, with 9 bases in between.

The chain links TRBV15 to TRBJ2-3; 11 bases match TRBD2. In germline, CDR1 is LNHNV, CDR2 YYDKDF (reference sequence). J was trimmed by 2 bases and V by 1 base; bases with no gene match: 5. This CDR3 contains 17 residues. CDR3 in amino acids: CATSRAGTSGPTDTQYF. CDR3 nucleotides: TGTGCCACCAGCAGAGCTGGGACTAGCGGACCCACAGATACGCAGTATTTT.

The chain links TRBV30 to TRBJ1-5; tentative D call: TRBD1 (5 bases). The CDR3 totals 16 residues. Trimming took 2 bases from V and 1 from J, leaving 15 bases between them. Germline CDR1 and CDR2: GTSNPN and SVGIG (reference sequence). In DNA form, the CDR3 reads TGTGCCTGGAGTCCACACCCCTCAGGGAGCAATCAGCCCCAGCATTTT. Amino acid sequence: CAWSPHPSGSNQPQHF.

The gene calls are TRBV10-3 and TRBJ1-6; no reliable D call. The CDR3 is 14 residues long. CDR1 and CDR2 from the germline V gene are ENHRY and SYGVKD. The ends were cut back, 4 bases at V and 4 bases at J, with 8 bases in the middle. In DNA, the CDR3 is TGTGCCATCAGTGCAGAGGGTTATAATTCACCCCTCCACTTT. It is translated as CAISAEGYNSPLHF.

The V call is TRBV5-4, the J call TRBJ2-1; D ambiguous. CDR1 SGHNT and CDR2 YYREEE come from the germline V gene (reference sequence). V was pared by 1 base and J by 4 bases, with 3 bases between. The CDR3 is made up of 12 amino acids. This CDR3 is CASSLQYNEQFF. The DNA for the CDR3 is TGTGCCAGCAGCTTGCAGTACAATGAGCAGTTCTTC.

The chain links TRBV2 to TRBJ1-1; D is perhaps TRBD1 (6 bases). CDR3 size: 16 residues. Germline V gene sequence: CDR1 SNHLY, CDR2 FYNNEI. Trimming took 0 bases from V and 2 from J, leaving 13 bases between them. The CDR3 loop is CASSEAGGAGNTEAFF. CDR3 nucleotides: TGTGCCAGCAGTGAAGCGGGGGGCGCCGGAAACACTGAAGCTTTCTTT.

This clone was counted a single time. The rearrangement uses TRBV18 and TRBJ2-1; D is perhaps TRBD1 or TRBD2 (5 bases each). Trimming removed 3 bases at V and 3 bases at J, with 15 bases between. CDR3 length: 16 amino acids. In germline, CDR1 is KGHSH, CDR2 LQKENI. The chain's CDR3 is CASSPGTPSLYNEQFF. CDR3 in DNA: TGTGCCAGCTCACCGGGGACGCCGTCACTCTACAATGAGCAGTTCTTC.

The chain combines TRBV4-3 with TRBJ1-2; D is perhaps TRBD1 (5 bases). CDR3 length: 16 amino acids. Trimming took 0 bases from V and 7 from J, leaving 18 bases between them. Germline V gene sequence: CDR1 LGHNA, CDR2 YSLEER. CDR3 coding DNA: TGCGCCAGCAGCCAAGATGGAGTAAGCGGGGACGGTGGCTACACCTTC. Its protein product is CASSQDGVSGDGGYTF.

DNA for the CDR3: TGTGCCAGCAGTATGACAGGGACGCGAGATACGCAGTATTTT. Protein product: CASSMTGTRDTQYF. The J gene is TRBJ2-3, the V gene TRBV6-4, with 7 bases fitting TRBD1. V lost 5 bases to trimming and J lost 5 bases; unmatched junction nucleotides: 7. This CDR3 is built from 14 residues. Germline CDR1 MRHNA, CDR2 SNTAGT.

The CDR3 here is CASSNAGTSGGVYNEQFF. CDR3 nucleotide sequence: TGTGCCAGCAGCAATGCCGGGACTAGCGGGGGGGTCTACAATGAGCAGTTCTTC. The chain carries TRBV7-2 and TRBJ2-1; the match to TRBD2 covers 16 bases. There are 18 residues in the CDR3. Trimming removed 5 bases from V and 3 bases from J; junction bases left unmatched: 7. Germline V gene lookup returns CDR1 SGHTA and CDR2 FQGNSA.

The V gene is TRBV6-2 or TRBV6-3, the J gene TRBJ2-7; 9 positions agree with TRBD1. V shed 5 bases and J 1 base; nucleotides not matched to a gene: 6. CDR1 and CDR2 from the germline V gene are MNHEY and SVGEGT. The CDR3 extends over 15 amino acids. The DNA for the CDR3 is TGTGCCAGCAGTCTCACGGGGACAGGGTCCTACGAGCAGTACTTC. Its protein is CASSLTGTGSYEQYF.